Listed below are T cell receptor beta chains from one sample, sequenced in a study of long-term antiretroviral therapy in people with HIV. Clones were sequenced by immunoSEQ multiplex PCR, and TCRdb holds only the in-frame ones, with some missing. This sample has 20,000 to 25,000 clones; about 85% occur once, and the top ten carry around 4%. The source material was unsorted PBMCs, sampled 1.9 years after starting antiretroviral therapy. These receptors originate from a woman aged 25-40 years with HIV. Each CDR3 is given with its conserved first and last residue. D genes are given only for firm matches. Not all rows give a size; the values are once, few, many and, for expanded clones, a class.

D,size,J,V,CDR3,DNA
.,.,TRBJ1-6,TRBV19,CARVETEYGTVSSYNSPLHF,TGTGCCAGGGTTGAGACAGAGTACGGTACGGTGAGCTCCTATAATTCACCCCTCCACTTT
TRBD1,.,TRBJ1-6,TRBV2,CASSEPPGQGFDSPLHF,TGTGCCAGCAGTGAACCACCGGGACAGGGGTTCGATTCACCCCTCCACTTT
.,.,TRBJ1-5,TRBV6-5,CASSYSSPRDQPQHF,TGTGCCAGCAGTTACTCCTCTCCCAGGGATCAGCCCCAGCATTTT
.,.,TRBJ2-1,TRBV5-5,CASSFVGASNYEQFF,TGTGCCAGCAGCTTTGTAGGGGCCTCCAACTATGAGCAGTTCTTC
TRBD1,.,TRBJ1-3,TRBV19,CASSIGTGVGNTIYF,TGTGCCAGTAGTATTGGGACAGGGGTCGGAAACACCATATATTTT
.,once,TRBJ2-1,TRBV5-1,CASSVSWPLPQSYNEQFF,TGCGCCAGCAGCGTGTCGTGGCCCCTCCCACAGTCCTACAATGAGCAGTTCTTC
.,.,TRBJ1-2,TRBV4-2,CASSQDRGGYYGYTF,TGTGCCAGCAGCCAAGATCGGGGCGGATACTATGGCTACACCTTC
.,.,TRBJ1-1,TRBV6-1,CAGSPYGGLNTEAFF,TGTGCCGGATCCCCCTACGGGGGCTTGAACACTGAAGCTTTCTTT
.,.,TRBJ1-1,TRBV7-2,CASSFSRETEAFF,TGTGCCAGCAGCTTTAGTAGGGAGACTGAAGCTTTCTTT
TRBD2,.,TRBJ2-3,TRBV12-5,CASEPGRASPDTQYF,TGTGCTAGTGAACCCGGGAGGGCGTCCCCAGATACGCAGTATTTT
.,.,TRBJ1-6,TRBV2,CASTPGSPLHF,TGTGCCAGCACTCCAGGTTCACCCCTCCACTTT
.,.,TRBJ2-5,TRBV5-1,CASSEYSSETQYF,TGCGCCAGCAGTGAATACAGCTCGGAGACCCAGTACTTC
.,.,TRBJ2-1,TRBV19,CASSIDSYNEQFF,TGTGCCAGTAGTATAGACAGCTACAATGAGCAGTTCTTC
.,.,TRBJ2-5,TRBV10-3,CAISDRGETQYF,TGTGCCATCAGTGATAGGGGGGAGACCCAGTACTTC
.,.,TRBJ1-5,TRBV18,CASSGAVGSNQPQHF,TGTGCCAGCTCAGGCGCGGTAGGCAGCAATCAGCCCCAGCATTTT
TRBD2,.,TRBJ2-1,TRBV11-1,CASEGSSGGVTYNEQFF,TGTGCCAGCGAAGGTTCTAGCGGGGGGGTTACCTACAATGAGCAGTTCTTC
.,.,TRBJ1-1,TRBV2,CASSEPGGGSRATEAFF,TGTGCCAGCAGTGAACCGGGGGGGGGATCCCGCGCCACTGAAGCTTTCTTT
.,.,TRBJ1-3,TRBV14,CASSQYVSFSGNTIYF,TGTGCCAGCAGCCAGTACGTGTCTTTCTCTGGAAACACCATATATTTT
TRBD1,.,TRBJ1-3,TRBV6-5,CASSPGGTGNTIYF,TGTGCCAGCAGTCCAGGGGGCACAGGAAACACCATATATTTT
TRBD1,.,TRBJ1-1,TRBV15,CATSRPPIPTGENTEAFF,TGTGCCACCAGCAGACCACCCATTCCGACAGGGGAGAACACTGAAGCTTTCTTT
.,.,TRBJ1-4,TRBV6-5,CASGVDPGPLEKLFF,TGTGCCAGCGGCGTGGACCCTGGCCCCCTTGAAAAACTGTTTTTT
.,.,TRBJ1-1,TRBV18,CASSQGLNTEAFF,TGTGCCAGCTCACAGGGCCTTAACACTGAAGCTTTCTTT
.,.,TRBJ2-7,TRBV5-5,CASILLHGGEQYF,TGTGCCAGCATCCTCCTGCACGGCGGGGAGCAGTACTTC
.,.,TRBJ2-1,TRBV11-2,CASSLGGARAFDEQFF,TGTGCCAGCAGCTTAGGAGGGGCTAGGGCCTTCGATGAGCAGTTCTTC
.,.,TRBJ2-1,TRBV4-2,CASIIGNEQFF,TGTGCCAGCATAATCGGCAATGAGCAGTTCTTC
.,.,TRBJ2-3,TRBV2,CASSEMAGSTDTQYF,TGTGCCAGCAGTGAAATGGCAGGAAGCACAGATACGCAGTATTTT
TRBD2,.,TRBJ2-3,TRBV6-4,CASSVTSGTDTQYF,TGTGCCAGCAGTGTGACTAGCGGCACAGATACGCAGTATTTT
.,.,TRBJ1-1,TRBV14,CASSQSGVRGTEAFF,TGTGCCAGCAGCCAGAGCGGGGTACGGGGCACTGAAGCTTTCTTT
.,.,TRBJ1-1,TRBV13,CASSPGLRQVNTEAFF,TGTGCCAGCAGCCCCGGCCTGCGACAGGTCAACACTGAAGCTTTCTTT
.,once,TRBJ2-3,TRBV27,CASSFAGSTDTQYF,TGTGCCAGCAGTTTCGCGGGGAGCACAGATACGCAGTATTTT
.,.,TRBJ1-2,TRBV21-1,CASSFWDSRRGYTF,TGTGCCAGCAGCTTCTGGGACAGTCGAAGGGGCTACACCTTC
TRBD1,.,TRBJ2-5,TRBV30,CAWSRDRGETQYF,TGTGCCTGGAGCAGGGACAGGGGAGAGACCCAGTACTTC
.,.,TRBJ1-1,TRBV5-1,CASSLDGYVGRDHTEAFF,TGCGCCAGCAGCTTGGATGGGTATGTGGGCAGGGATCACACTGAAGCTTTCTTT
.,.,TRBJ1-1,TRBV10-3,CAISAAHMNTEAFF,TGTGCCATCAGTGCAGCACATATGAACACTGAAGCTTTCTTT
.,.,TRBJ1-6,TRBV5-1,CASSLDGTPGSPLHF,TGCGCCAGCAGCTTGGATGGTACTCCGGGGTCACCCCTCCACTTT
TRBD1,.,TRBJ1-3,TRBV2,CASSNPGQFSGNTIYF,TGTGCCAGCAGTAACCCGGGACAGTTCTCTGGAAACACCATATATTTT
.,few,TRBJ2-5,TRBV5-6,CASSPNGETQYF,TGTGCCAGCAGCCCCAACGGGGAGACCCAGTACTTC
TRBD1,.,TRBJ1-5,TRBV6-6,CASQPGGNQPQHF,TGTGCCAGCCAGCCAGGGGGTAATCAGCCCCAGCATTTT
TRBD1,.,TRBJ1-6,TRBV4-1,CASSQAAGGAYSRALHF,TGCGCCAGCAGCCAAGCCGCAGGGGGAGCTTACTCTAGGGCCCTCCACTTT
.,.,TRBJ2-2,TRBV7-2,CASSPPMANTGELFF,TGTGCCAGCAGCCCCCCAATGGCGAACACCGGGGAGCTGTTTTTT
.,.,TRBJ1-2,TRBV30,CAWTGQTNYGYTF,TGTGCCTGGACCGGACAGACAAACTATGGCTACACCTTC
TRBD1,.,TRBJ1-1,TRBV9,CASTPRGAGNTEAFF,TGTGCCAGCACCCCCAGGGGGGCCGGGAACACTGAAGCTTTCTTT
.,.,TRBJ1-5,TRBV7-9,CASSPGLYSNQPQHF,TGTGCCAGCAGCCCCGGGCTCTATAGCAATCAGCCCCAGCATTTT
.,few,TRBJ1-2,TRBV30,CAWSVRGRDYGYTF,TGTGCCTGGAGTGTACGAGGCAGGGACTATGGCTACACCTTC
TRBD2,.,TRBJ2-3,TRBV5-6,CASSLVLAGGLSTDTQYF,TGTGCCAGCAGCTTGGTACTAGCGGGGGGTCTTAGCACAGATACGCAGTATTTT
.,.,TRBJ1-1,TRBV6-1,CASTETGRWRPFF,TGTGCCAGCACCGAAACGGGGCGATGGAGGCCTTTCTTT
.,.,TRBJ2-2,TRBV5-1,CASSFFGGSNTGELFF,TGCGCCAGCAGCTTCTTCGGCGGATCGAACACCGGGGAGCTGTTTTTT
.,.,TRBJ2-3,TRBV7-9,CASSLGSSSTDTQYF,TGTGCCAGCAGTCTCGGTTCCTCTAGCACAGATACGCAGTATTTT
TRBD1,.,TRBJ1-6,TRBV13,CASSLAPGGQYSPLHF,TGTGCCAGCAGCTTAGCCCCCGGGGGACAGTATTCACCCCTCCACTTT
.,.,TRBJ2-3,TRBV9,CASSVASGYTDTQYF,TGTGCCAGCAGCGTAGCTAGTGGCTACACAGATACGCAGTATTTT
.,.,TRBJ1-1,TRBV18,CASSPPSVNTEAFF,TGTGCCAGCTCACCACCTAGTGTGAACACTGAAGCTTTCTTT
.,.,TRBJ1-2,TRBV13,CASIILRDRANYGYTF,TGTGCCAGCATCATCTTACGGGACCGAGCTAACTATGGCTACACCTTC
.,.,TRBJ1-2,TRBV5-4,CASSLPGNYGYTF,TGTGCCAGCAGCTTGCCAGGGAACTATGGCTACACCTTC